This T cell receptor (beta chain) was profiled in a study of tumor-infiltrating lymphocytes in localized non-small cell lung cancer. Overall study context: Several tumor histologies, both smoking statuses, and some post-neoadjuvant chemotherapy samples were included.

Study-level findings and limits: Recurrence-free survival showed no association with tumor T-cell fraction.

The V end was cut by 5 bases, the J end by 0 bases, with 13 bases between. The CDR3 consists of 15 residues. The germline CDR1 and CDR2 sequences are SQVTM and ANQGSEA. This clone was observed a few times. The target antigen is unknown. The table came from immunoSEQ multiplex PCR; TCRdb's copy has only in-frame clones and leaves some out. The table records just under 30,000 clones, approximately 85% of them present only once. The sequencing sample was made of lung tumor tissue. The clonotype originates from a human donor with non-small cell lung cancer. The gene calls are TRBV29-1 and TRBJ1-4, with a weak D call TRBD1 (5 bases). CDR3 residues: CSVTHRLATNEKLFF. For the CDR3, the DNA is TGCAGCGTTACCCACAGGCTTGCAACTAATGAAAAACTGTTTTTT.